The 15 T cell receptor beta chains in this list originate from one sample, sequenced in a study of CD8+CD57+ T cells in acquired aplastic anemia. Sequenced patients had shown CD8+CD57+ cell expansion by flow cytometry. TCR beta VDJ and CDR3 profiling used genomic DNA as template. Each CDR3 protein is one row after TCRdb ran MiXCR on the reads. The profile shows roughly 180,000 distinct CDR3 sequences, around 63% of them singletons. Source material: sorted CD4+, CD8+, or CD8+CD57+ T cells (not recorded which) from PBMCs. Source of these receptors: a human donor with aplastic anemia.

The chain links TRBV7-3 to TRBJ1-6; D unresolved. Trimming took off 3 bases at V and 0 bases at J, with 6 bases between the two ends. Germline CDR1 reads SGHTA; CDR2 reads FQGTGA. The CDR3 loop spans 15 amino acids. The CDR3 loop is CASSFGSSYNSPLHF. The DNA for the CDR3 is TGTGCCAGCAGCTTTGGGAGCTCCTATAATTCACCCCTCCACTTT.

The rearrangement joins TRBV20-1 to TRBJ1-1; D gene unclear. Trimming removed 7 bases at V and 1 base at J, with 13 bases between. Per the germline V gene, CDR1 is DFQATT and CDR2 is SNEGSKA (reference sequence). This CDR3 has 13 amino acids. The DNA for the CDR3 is TGCAGTGGGAGAATGGGTACGAACACTGAAGCTTTCTTT. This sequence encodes CSGRMGTNTEAFF.

CDR3 coding DNA: TGTGCCAGCAGCTTGACAGGGCAGAACACTGAAGCTTTCTTT. As protein: CASSLTGQNTEAFF. This chain connects TRBV7-6 to TRBJ1-1, with 7 bases that match TRBD1. J lost 1 base, V lost 3 bases, and 2 bases had no gene match. This CDR3 is built from 14 residues. CDR1 and CDR2 from the germline V gene are SGHVS and FNYEAQ.

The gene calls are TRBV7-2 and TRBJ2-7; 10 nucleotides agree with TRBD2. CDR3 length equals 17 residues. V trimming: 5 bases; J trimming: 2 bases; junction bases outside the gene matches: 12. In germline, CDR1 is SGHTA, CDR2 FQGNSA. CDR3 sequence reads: CASSLRLAGVSPYEQYF. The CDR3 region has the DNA TGTGCCAGCAGCCTACGGCTAGCGGGAGTTTCGCCCTACGAGCAGTACTTC.

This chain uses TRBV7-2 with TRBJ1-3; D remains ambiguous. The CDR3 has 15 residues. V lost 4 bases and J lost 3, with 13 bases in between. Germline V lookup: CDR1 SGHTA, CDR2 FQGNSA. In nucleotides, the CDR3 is TGTGCCAGCAGCTCGTCAGAGGGCTTTGGAAACACCATATATTTT. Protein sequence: CASSSSEGFGNTIYF.

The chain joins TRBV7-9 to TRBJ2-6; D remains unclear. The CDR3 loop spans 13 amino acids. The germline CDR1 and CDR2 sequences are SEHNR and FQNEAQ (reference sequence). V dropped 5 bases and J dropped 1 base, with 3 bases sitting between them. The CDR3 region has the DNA TGTGCCAGCAGCGCGTCTGGGGCCAACGTCCTGACTTTC. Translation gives CASSASGANVLTF.

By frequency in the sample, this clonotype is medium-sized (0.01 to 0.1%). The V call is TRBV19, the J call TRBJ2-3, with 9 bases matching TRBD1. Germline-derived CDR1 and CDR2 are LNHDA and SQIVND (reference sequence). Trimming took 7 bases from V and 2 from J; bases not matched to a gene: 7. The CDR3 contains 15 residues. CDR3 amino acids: CASTSGQGHTDTQYF. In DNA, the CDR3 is TGTGCCAGTACCTCGGGACAGGGCCACACAGATACGCAGTATTTT. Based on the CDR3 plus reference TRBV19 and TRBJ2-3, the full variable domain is DGGITQSPKYLFRKEGQNVTLSCEQNLNHDAMYWYRQDPGQGLRLIYYSQIVNDFQKGDIAEGYSVSREKKESFPLTVTSAQKNPTAFYLCASTSGQGHTDTQYFGPGTRLTVL.

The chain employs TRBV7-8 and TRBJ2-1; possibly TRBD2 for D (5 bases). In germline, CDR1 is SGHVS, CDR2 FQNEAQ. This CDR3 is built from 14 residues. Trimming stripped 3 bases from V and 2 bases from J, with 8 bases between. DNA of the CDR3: TGTGCCAGCAGCTTTCGGGATACCTACAATGAGCAGTTCTTC. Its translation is CASSFRDTYNEQFF. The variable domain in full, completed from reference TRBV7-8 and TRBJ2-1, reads GAGVSQSPRYKVAKRGQDVALRCDPISGHVSLFWYQQALGQGPEFLTYFQNEAQLDKSGLPSDRFFAERPEGSVSTLKIQRTQQEDSAVYLCASSFRDTYNEQFFGPGTRLTVL.

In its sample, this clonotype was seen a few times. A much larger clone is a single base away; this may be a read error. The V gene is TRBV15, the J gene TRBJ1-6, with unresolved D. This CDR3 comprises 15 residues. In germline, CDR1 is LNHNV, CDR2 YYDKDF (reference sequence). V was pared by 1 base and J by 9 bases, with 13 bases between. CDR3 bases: TGTGCCACCAGCAGAGGGACCACGGGAGGTTCACCCCTCCACTTT. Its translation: CATSRGTTGGSPLHF.

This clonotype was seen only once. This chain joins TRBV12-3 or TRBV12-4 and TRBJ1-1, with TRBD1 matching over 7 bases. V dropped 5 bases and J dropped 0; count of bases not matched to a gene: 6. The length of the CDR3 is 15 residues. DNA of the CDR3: TGTGCCAGCAGTCCGACAGGGCTGGTGAACACTGAAGCTTTCTTT. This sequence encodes CASSPTGLVNTEAFF.

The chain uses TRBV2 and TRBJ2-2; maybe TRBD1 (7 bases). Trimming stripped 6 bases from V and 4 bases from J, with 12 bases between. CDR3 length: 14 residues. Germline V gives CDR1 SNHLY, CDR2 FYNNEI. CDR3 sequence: CASRTQGGTGELFF. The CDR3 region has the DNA TGTGCCAGCAGGACCCAGGGGGGCACCGGGGAGCTGTTTTTT.

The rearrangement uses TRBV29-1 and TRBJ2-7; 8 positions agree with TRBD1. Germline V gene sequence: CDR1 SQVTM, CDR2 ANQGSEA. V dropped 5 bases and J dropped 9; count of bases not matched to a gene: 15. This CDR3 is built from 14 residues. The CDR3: CSVPGQGASGGQYF. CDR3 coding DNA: TGCAGCGTTCCTGGACAGGGTGCTAGTGGAGGGCAGTACTTC.

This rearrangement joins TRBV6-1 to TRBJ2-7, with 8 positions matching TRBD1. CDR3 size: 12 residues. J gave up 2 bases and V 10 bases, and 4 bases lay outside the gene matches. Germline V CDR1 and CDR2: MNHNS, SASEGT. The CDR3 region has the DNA TGTGCCACCGCGGACAGGGCCTACGAGCAGTACTTC. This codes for CATADRAYEQYF.

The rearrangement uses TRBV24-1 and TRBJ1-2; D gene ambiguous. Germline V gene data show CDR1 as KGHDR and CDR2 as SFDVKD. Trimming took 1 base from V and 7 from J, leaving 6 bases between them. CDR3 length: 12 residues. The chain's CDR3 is CATSDFSFGYTF. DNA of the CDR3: TGTGCCACCAGTGATTTTTCGTTTGGCTACACCTTC.

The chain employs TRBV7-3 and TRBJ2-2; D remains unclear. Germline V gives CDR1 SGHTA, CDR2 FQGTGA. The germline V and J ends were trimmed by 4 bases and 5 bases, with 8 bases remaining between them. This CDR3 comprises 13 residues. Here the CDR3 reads CASSWVLTGELFF. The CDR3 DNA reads TGTGCCAGCAGCTGGGTCCTAACCGGGGAGCTGTTTTTT.